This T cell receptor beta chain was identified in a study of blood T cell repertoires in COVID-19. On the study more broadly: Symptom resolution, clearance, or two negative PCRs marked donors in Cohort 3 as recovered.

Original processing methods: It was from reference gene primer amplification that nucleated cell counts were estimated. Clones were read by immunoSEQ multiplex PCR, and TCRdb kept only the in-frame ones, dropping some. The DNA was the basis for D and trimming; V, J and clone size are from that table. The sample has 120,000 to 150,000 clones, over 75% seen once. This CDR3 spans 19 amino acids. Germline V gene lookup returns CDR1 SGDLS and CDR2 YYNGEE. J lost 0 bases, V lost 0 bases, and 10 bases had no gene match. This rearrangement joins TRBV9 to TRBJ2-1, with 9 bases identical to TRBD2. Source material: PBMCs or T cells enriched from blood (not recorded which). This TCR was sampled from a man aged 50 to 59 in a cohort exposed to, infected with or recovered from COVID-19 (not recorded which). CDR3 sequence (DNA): TGTGCCAGCAGCGTAGGGGGTAGCGGGGGACTCAGCTCCTACAATGAGCAGTTCTTC. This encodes CASSVGGSGGLSSYNEQFF.